This T cell receptor beta chain derives from a study of blood T cell repertoires in COVID-19 (dated by TCRdb to between 2020 and 2021). In terms of the full investigation: Collaborator samples came from the United States, Italy and Spain and covered acute and convalescent phases of COVID-19. Samples came from the ongoing ImmuneRACE study (first 160 participants) plus 1,254 subjects from 6 global collaborators. HLA class I and class II types, where available, came from metadata supplied by the sample provider rather than from assay-based typing. The repertoires were made available in a free public database intended to serve as a resource for research on the immune response to SARS-CoV-2. The prospective study material was composed of cDNA or gDNA derived from T cells, B-cell-depleted T cells, or PBMCs. Nearly every sample came with metadata listing a de-identified subject ID, COVID-19 status, age in years and sex. Subjects who had been exposed to COVID-19, were actively infected with it, or had recovered from it provided the deeply sampled blood TCRbeta repertoires that made up the dataset.

Each collaborating institution followed its own protocols to collect whole blood in K2EDTA tubes. For TCRbeta analysis, collaborators shipped samples in one of three forms: frozen whole blood, isolated PBMCs, or DNA extracted from either of those sample types. Note on this clone: The target of this receptor is not known. No base-level quality is on record; no much larger clone is a single base apart.

Study-level results and caveats: How much clinical and demographic metadata was included differed by source and by participant, and the metadata was provided uncurated.

CDR1 and CDR2 are drawn from the germline V gene: MRHNA, SNTAGT. V sheds 0 bases and J sheds 2 bases, leaving 20 bases between their ends. CDR3 length: 18 amino acids, cysteine to phenylalanine. Only the CDR3 DNA stays, 54 bases, in frame from base 1. TCRbeta CDR3 regions were amplified from genomic DNA by means of the immunoSEQ Assay, a bias-controlled multiplex PCR. As for the original processing: The number of nucleated cells in each sample was estimated by amplification of reference gene primers within the assay. To quantify the absolute abundance of each unique TCRbeta CDR3 rearrangement, sequence reads were collapsed and filtered. For each sample, productive Simpson clonality was calculated by taking the square root of Simpson's diversity index across productive rearrangements. TCRdb provides this immuneACCESS table in a form limited to in-frame rearrangements. Some clones are lacking; in checked studies, under half of them reflect an unresolved V gene, and why the rest are absent is not known. Clone size and the V and J calls come from that table; the DNA yielded D and trimming. The sample table holds roughly 100,000 clones, of which over 75% were seen once. The ten largest clonotypes hold 4% to 6% of the sample.

Recombination joined TRBV6-4 with TRBJ2-7; TRBD2 could be the D gene, as 6 bases match. The receptor's source is a middle-aged man with acute or convalescent COVID-19. The specimen sequenced was peripheral blood. The nucleotides read TGTGCCAGCAGTGACTCGTGTCTTTCGTTGCGGGACCCCTACGAGCAGTACTTC. Its protein reads: CASSDSCLSLRDPYEQYF.